What follows describes a single T cell receptor (beta chain). The sample comes from a study of T cells of healthy individuals. TCRdb analysed the 5' RACE reads with MiXCR anew, one entry per CDR3 protein. The repertoire holds about 57,000 distinct CDR3 sequences, 15% to 20% seen once, with about 4.3% in the top ten. The V gene lost 3 bases and the J gene lost 2 bases, with 12 bases spanning the gap. The CDR3 consists of 15 residues. The clonotype was recovered from a human donor in good health. V and J are TRBV12-3 or TRBV12-4 and TRBJ2-3, with a weak D call TRBD2 (6 bases). CDR3 amino acids: CASSLFGGNTDTQYF. Here the CDR3 DNA reads TGTGCCAGCAGTTTGTTCGGGGGAAACACAGATACGCAGTATTTT.